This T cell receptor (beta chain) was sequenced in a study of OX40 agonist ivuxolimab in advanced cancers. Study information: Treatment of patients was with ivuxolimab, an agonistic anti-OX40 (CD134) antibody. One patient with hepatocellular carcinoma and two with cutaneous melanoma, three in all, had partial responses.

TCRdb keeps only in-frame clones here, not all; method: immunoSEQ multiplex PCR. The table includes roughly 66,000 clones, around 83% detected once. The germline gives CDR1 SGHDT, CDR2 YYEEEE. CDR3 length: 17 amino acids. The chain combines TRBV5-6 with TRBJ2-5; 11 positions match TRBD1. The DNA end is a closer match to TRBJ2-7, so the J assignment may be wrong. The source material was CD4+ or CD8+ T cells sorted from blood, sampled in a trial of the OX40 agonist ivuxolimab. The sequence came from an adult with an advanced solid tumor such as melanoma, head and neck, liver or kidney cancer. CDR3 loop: CASSTLGQGVISYEQYF. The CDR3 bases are TGTGCCAGCAGTACCCTGGGACAGGGGGTTATCTCCTACGAGCAGTACTTC.